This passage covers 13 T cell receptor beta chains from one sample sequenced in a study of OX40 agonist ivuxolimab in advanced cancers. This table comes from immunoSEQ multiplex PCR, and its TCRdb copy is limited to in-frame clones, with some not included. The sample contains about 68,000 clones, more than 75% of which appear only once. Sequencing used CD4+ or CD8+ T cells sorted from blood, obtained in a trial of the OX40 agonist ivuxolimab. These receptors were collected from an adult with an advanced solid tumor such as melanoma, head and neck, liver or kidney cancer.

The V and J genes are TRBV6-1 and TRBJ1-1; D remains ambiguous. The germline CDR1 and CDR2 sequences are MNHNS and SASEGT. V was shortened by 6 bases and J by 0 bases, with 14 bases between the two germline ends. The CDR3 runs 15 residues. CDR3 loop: CASRAGNLMNTEAFF. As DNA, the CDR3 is TGTGCCAGCAGGGCCGGGAATTTAATGAACACTGAAGCTTTCTTT.

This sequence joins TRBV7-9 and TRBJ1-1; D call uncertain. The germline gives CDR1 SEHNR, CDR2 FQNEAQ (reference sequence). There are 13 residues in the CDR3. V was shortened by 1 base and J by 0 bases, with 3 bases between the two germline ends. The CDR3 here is CASSLDVNTEAFF. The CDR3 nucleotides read TGTGCCAGCAGCTTAGACGTGAACACTGAAGCTTTCTTT.

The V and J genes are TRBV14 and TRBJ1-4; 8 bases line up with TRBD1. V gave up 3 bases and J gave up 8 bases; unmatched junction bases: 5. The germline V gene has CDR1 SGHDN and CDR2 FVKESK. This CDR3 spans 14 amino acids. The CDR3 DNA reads TGTGCCAGCAGCCATCCCGGGACAGGAGAAAAACTGTTTTTT. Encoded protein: CASSHPGTGEKLFF.

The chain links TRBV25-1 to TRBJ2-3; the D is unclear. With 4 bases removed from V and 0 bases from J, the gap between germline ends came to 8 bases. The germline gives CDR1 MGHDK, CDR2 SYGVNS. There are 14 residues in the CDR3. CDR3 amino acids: CASSGSDSTDTQYF. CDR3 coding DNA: TGTGCCAGCAGTGGGTCAGACAGCACAGATACGCAGTATTTT. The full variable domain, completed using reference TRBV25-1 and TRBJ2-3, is EADIYQTPRYLVIGTGKKITLECSQTMGHDKMYWYQQDPGMELHLIHYSYGVNSTEKGDLSSESTVSRIRTEHFPLTLESARPSHTSQYLCASSGSDSTDTQYFGPGTRLTVL.

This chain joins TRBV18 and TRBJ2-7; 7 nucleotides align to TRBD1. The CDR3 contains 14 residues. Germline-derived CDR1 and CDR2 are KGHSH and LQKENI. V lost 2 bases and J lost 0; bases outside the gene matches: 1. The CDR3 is CASSPGTDSYEQYF. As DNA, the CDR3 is TGTGCCAGCTCACCAGGGACAGACTCCTACGAGCAGTACTTC. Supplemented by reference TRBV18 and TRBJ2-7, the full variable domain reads NAGVMQNPRHLVRRRGQEARLRCSPMKGHSHVYWYRQLPEEGLKFMVYLQKENIIDESGMPKERFSAEFPKEGPSILRIQQVVRGDSAAYFCASSPGTDSYEQYFGPGTRLTVT.

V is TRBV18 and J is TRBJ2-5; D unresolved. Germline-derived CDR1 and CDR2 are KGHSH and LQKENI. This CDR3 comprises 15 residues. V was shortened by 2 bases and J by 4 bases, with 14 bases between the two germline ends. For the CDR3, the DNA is TGTGCCAGCTCACCAGGGATCGTTCGCCTAGAGACCCAGTACTTC. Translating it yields CASSPGIVRLETQYF.

CDR3 coding DNA: TGCGCCAGCACCCCCCGGCGACAGGCCCCCGAACCCCTCCACTTT. It yields the protein CASTPRRQAPEPLHF. V gene TRBV4-1 combines with J gene TRBJ1-6; D possibly corresponds to TRBD1 (6 bases). Germline V gene lookup returns CDR1 MGHRA and CDR2 YSYEKL. Trimming removed 7 bases at V and 12 bases at J, with 22 bases between. CDR3 length: 15 amino acids.

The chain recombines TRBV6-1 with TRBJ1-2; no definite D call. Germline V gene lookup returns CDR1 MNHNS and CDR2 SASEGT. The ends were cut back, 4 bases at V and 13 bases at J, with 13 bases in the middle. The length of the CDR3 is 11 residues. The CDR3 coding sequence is TGTGCCAGCAGTGCGTCGGGTTCTCTCACCTTC. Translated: CASSASGSLTF.

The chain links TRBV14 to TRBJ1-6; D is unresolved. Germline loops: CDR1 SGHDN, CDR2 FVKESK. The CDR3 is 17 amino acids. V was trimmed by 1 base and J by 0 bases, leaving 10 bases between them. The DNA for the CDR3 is TGTGCCAGCAGCCAAGCCAGGAGCAGCTCCTATAATTCACCCCTCCACTTT. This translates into CASSQARSSSYNSPLHF.

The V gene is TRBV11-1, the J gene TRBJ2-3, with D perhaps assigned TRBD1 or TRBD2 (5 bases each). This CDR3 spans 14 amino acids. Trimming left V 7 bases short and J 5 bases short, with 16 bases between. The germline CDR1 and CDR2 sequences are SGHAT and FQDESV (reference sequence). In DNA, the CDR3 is TGTGCCAGCAACCTCGGGGACCGTGGAGATACGCAGTATTTT. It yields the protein CASNLGDRGDTQYF.

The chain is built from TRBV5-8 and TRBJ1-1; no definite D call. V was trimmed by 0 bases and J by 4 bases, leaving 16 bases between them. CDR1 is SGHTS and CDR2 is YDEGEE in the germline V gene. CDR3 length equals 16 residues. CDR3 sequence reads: CASSLVAGSRVTEAFF. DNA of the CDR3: TGTGCCAGCAGCTTGGTGGCAGGTTCCCGGGTCACTGAAGCTTTCTTT. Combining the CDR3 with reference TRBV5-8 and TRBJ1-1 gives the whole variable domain EAGVTQSPTHLIKTRGQQATLRCSPISGHTSVYWYQQALGLGLQFLLWYDEGEERNRGNFPPRFSGRQFPNYSSELNVNALELEDSALYLCASSLVAGSRVTEAFFGQGTRLTVV.

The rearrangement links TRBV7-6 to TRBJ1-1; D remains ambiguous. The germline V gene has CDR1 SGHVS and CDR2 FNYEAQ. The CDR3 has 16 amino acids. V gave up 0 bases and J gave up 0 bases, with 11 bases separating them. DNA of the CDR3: TGTGCCAGCAGCTTAGCCCCCGGGCCCTTGAACACTGAAGCTTTCTTT. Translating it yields CASSLAPGPLNTEAFF.

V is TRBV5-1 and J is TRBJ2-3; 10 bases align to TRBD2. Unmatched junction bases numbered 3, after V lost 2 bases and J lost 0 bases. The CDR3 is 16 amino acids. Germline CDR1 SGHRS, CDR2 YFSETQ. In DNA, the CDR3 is TGCGCCAGCAGCTTAAGGACTAGCGGTAGCACAGATACGCAGTATTTT. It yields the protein CASSLRTSGSTDTQYF.